Presented here are 3 T cell receptor beta chains from one specimen sequenced in a study of siplizumab effects on memory and regulatory T cells. Libraries were prepared by immunoSEQ multiplex PCR; TCRdb keeps only in-frame clonotypes and omits some of them. This sample has roughly 80,000 clones, with roughly 87% found just once. Material for sequencing was Tregs sorted from blood. These receptors were taken from a human donor in good health.

This chain's CDR3 is CASSRDRVADTQYF. DNA of the CDR3: TGCGCCAGCAGCCGGGACAGGGTGGCAGATACGCAGTATTTT. The V and J genes are TRBV5-1 and TRBJ2-3; 9 positions agree with TRBD1. The germline V gene has CDR1 SGHRS and CDR2 YFSETQ. The CDR3 is made up of 14 amino acids. V lost 4 bases to trimming and J lost 4 bases; unmatched junction nucleotides: 4.

This chain connects TRBV5-1 to TRBJ2-5; D possibly corresponds to TRBD2 (7 bases). With 9 bases removed from V and 2 bases from J, the gap between germline ends came to 20 bases. Per germline, CDR1 SGHRS and CDR2 YFSETQ. The CDR3 length is 15 residues. CDR3 DNA: TGCGCCACCAGGAAGGGGGGGCCTGTTCAAGAGACCCAGTACTTC. Translating gives CATRKGGPVQETQYF.

V usage is TRBV4-2 and J usage is TRBJ2-1; D might be TRBD2 (5 bases). Germline assignment: CDR1 LGHNA and CDR2 YNFKEQ. The CDR3 is made up of 16 amino acids. Trimming stripped 0 bases from V and 0 bases from J, with 9 bases between. The chain's CDR3 is CASSQDLGSSYNEQFF. The CDR3, as DNA: TGTGCCAGCAGCCAAGATCTGGGGAGCTCCTACAATGAGCAGTTCTTC.